This T cell receptor beta chain stems from a study of blood T cell repertoires in COVID-19. Overall study context: Samples came from the United States, Italy and Spain, spanning acute and convalescent COVID-19.

CDR1 and CDR2 (germline): MNHNS, SASEGT. V lost 2 bases and J lost 4, with 12 bases in between. The CDR3 is made up of 15 amino acids. The authors' processing: Estimation of nucleated cell counts relied on the amplification of reference gene primers. Repertoires were generated with immunoSEQ multiplex PCR, while TCRdb's copy carries only in-frame clones and drops some. The DNA was the basis for D and trimming; V, J and clone size are from that table. The repertoire holds over 200,000 clones, with about nine tenths as singletons. This sequence was found in a man in his sixties who had recovered from COVID-19. V usage is TRBV6-1 and J usage is TRBJ1-3; no firm D call. Sequenced: peripheral blood. Here the CDR3 DNA reads TGTGCCAGCAGTGAACCAGACTTATTAGGAAACACCATATATTTT. Its translation: CASSEPDLLGNTIYF.